This passage covers 3 T cell receptor beta chains from one sample sequenced in a study of T cell repertoires in cytomegalovirus infection. These receptors have no identified antigens. Using its own MiXCR run on the reads, TCRdb lists one record per CDR3 protein. The data contain some 800,000 distinct CDR3 sequences, almost 30% of them singletons. The sequenced sample was cultured CD8+ T cells from PBMCs, obtained from culture after CMV antigen stimulation. Every receptor here comes from a human donor in good health (CMV status not recorded). Some clones in this sample may be carry-over from other donors' samples.

The chain carries TRBV2 and TRBJ2-3; 11 bases are a match to TRBD2. The CDR3 is 14 amino acids. V shed 9 bases and J 0 bases; nucleotides not matched to a gene: 2. Germline V gene lookup returns CDR1 SNHLY and CDR2 FYNNEI. The DNA of the CDR3 is TGTGCCAGAGGGACTAGCGGAAGCACAGATACGCAGTATTTT. Protein product: CARGTSGSTDTQYF.

The V call is TRBV20-1, the J call TRBJ2-7; tentatively, D is TRBD1 or TRBD2 (5 bases each). Germline V gives CDR1 DFQATT, CDR2 SNEGSKA (reference sequence). This CDR3 has 13 amino acids. Trimming stripped 6 bases from V and 3 bases from J, with 15 bases between. CDR3 residues: CSAPRGTDYEQYF. For the CDR3, the DNA is TGCAGTGCCCCGAGGGGCACTGACTACGAGCAGTACTTC.

This chain joins TRBV12-3 or TRBV12-4 and TRBJ1-1; tentative D call: TRBD1 (6 bases). This CDR3 spans 11 amino acids. Trimming took 7 bases from V and 11 from J, leaving 14 bases between them. CDR3 sequence: CASNWGPAAFF. CDR3 DNA: TGTGCCAGCAATTGGGGGCCTGCGGCTTTCTTT.